A single sample is the source of the 11 T cell receptor beta chains below, sequenced in a study of long-term antiretroviral therapy in people with HIV. Version v3.0 of the immunoSEQ assay ran at survey level. Here immunoSEQ multiplex PCR was the method, and the copy in TCRdb shows in-frame clones only, minus some. The repertoire has 35,000 to 45,000 clones, roughly 94% of them found once; the top ten carry roughly 3.9%. The source material was unsorted PBMCs, sampled 4.1 years after starting antiretroviral therapy. Every receptor here comes from a woman aged 50 to 60 with HIV.

The chain links TRBV4-3 to TRBJ1-4, with D hard to call. Trimming cost V 0 bases and J 5 bases, with 16 bases left between them. Per the germline V gene, CDR1 is LGHNA and CDR2 is YSLEER. CDR3 size: 17 residues. This chain's CDR3 is CASSQDLSVAGNEKLFF. CDR3 DNA: TGCGCCAGCAGCCAAGATCTCAGCGTCGCGGGCAATGAAAAACTGTTTTTT.

This chain uses TRBV4-3 with TRBJ1-2; D not certain. This CDR3 contains 15 residues. Trimming took 0 bases from V and 4 from J, leaving 12 bases between them. Germline CDR1 reads LGHNA; CDR2 reads YSLEER. The CDR3 DNA follows: TGCGCCAGCAGCCAAGATCGGTGGGGAGGCTATGGCTACACCTTC. This gives the protein CASSQDRWGGYGYTF.

This clone was counted a single time. This chain uses TRBV19 with TRBJ1-1, with D perhaps TRBD1 (6 bases). Trimming took 6 bases from V and 7 from J, leaving 21 bases between them. This CDR3 is built from 15 residues. From germline, CDR1 is LNHDA and CDR2 SQIVND (reference sequence). CDR3 in amino acids: CASRRLQGPHGEAFF. The CDR3 bases are TGTGCCAGTAGGAGGCTACAGGGACCCCACGGTGAAGCTTTCTTT.

The chain joins TRBV10-3 to TRBJ1-1; no firm D call. Trimming cost V 4 bases and J 6 bases, with 15 bases left between them. This CDR3 region has 14 residues. Germline lookup yields CDR1 ENHRY and CDR2 SYGVKD. CDR3 DNA: TGTGCCATCAGTGTGTTGGACCTAAGGGCTGAAGCTTTCTTT. Translated, it gives CAISVLDLRAEAFF.

This clone has just a few counts. Relative to the germline gene, one junction end is altered; a read error may explain this. The V and J genes are TRBV27 and TRBJ2-1, with D possibly TRBD2 on 6 matching bases. Germline CDR1 is MNHEY and CDR2 is SMNVEV (reference sequence). CDR3 length equals 13 residues. CDR3 in DNA: TGTGCCAGCAGCTTATTAGGGACTAATGAGCAGTTCTTC. The encoded protein is CASSLLGTNEQFF.

This clone was observed a single time. The rearrangement links TRBV6-5 to TRBJ1-6, with D tentatively TRBD1 (6 bases). CDR1 and CDR2 from the germline V gene are MNHEY and SVGAGI. Trimming shortened V by 7 bases and J by 6 bases, and 16 bases separated the two germline ends. The CDR3 sequence is 15 residues long. The CDR3 spells CASTQRQAPNSPLHF. The CDR3 bases are TGTGCCAGCACCCAGCGACAGGCTCCTAATTCACCCCTCCACTTT.

The rearrangement links TRBV4-1 to TRBJ1-5; no reliable D call. The CDR3 runs 14 residues. CDR1 is MGHRA, CDR2 YSYEKL, per germline. V was trimmed by 4 bases and J by 2 bases, leaving 9 bases between them. DNA for the CDR3: TGCGCCAGCAGCCCTTGGACGGGCAATCAGCCCCAGCATTTT. It yields the protein CASSPWTGNQPQHF.

The rearrangement links TRBV9 to TRBJ2-2; D might be TRBD1 or TRBD2, each matching 6 bases. The CDR3 is 15 amino acids. Trimming pared 2 bases from V and 2 bases from J, leaving 10 bases between. Germline V CDR1 and CDR2: SGDLS, YYNGEE. The CDR3 nucleotides read TGTGCCAGCAGCGTGGAGGGGGTCAACACCGGGGAGCTGTTTTTT. Protein product: CASSVEGVNTGELFF.

The chain uses TRBV2 and TRBJ2-5, with 10 bases fitting TRBD2. Unmatched junction bases numbered 4, after V lost 4 bases and J lost 2 bases. CDR1 is SNHLY and CDR2 is FYNNEI in the germline V gene. The CDR3 extends over 15 amino acids. This chain's CDR3 is CASSGGLAAQETQYF. The CDR3 nucleotides are TGTGCCAGCAGTGGTGGACTAGCGGCTCAAGAGACCCAGTACTTC.

The chain is built from TRBV6-5 and TRBJ1-2; D is unresolved. Germline V gene sequence: CDR1 MNHEY, CDR2 SVGAGI. Trimming shortened V by 7 bases and J by 6 bases, and 18 bases separated the two germline ends. The CDR3 is made up of 14 amino acids. The CDR3 region has the DNA TGTGCCAGCACACCCGGAGGGCCGGGCAATGGCTACACCTTC. Protein product: CASTPGGPGNGYTF.

The chain carries TRBV10-3 and TRBJ1-2; 7 bases are a match to TRBD1. J lost 6 bases, V lost 5 bases, and 6 bases had no gene match. The CDR3 consists of 13 residues. Germline CDR1 ENHRY, CDR2 SYGVKD. The CDR3: CAISKTGAHGYTF. The DNA for the CDR3 is TGTGCCATCAGTAAAACAGGGGCCCATGGCTACACCTTC.